This record looks at one T cell receptor (beta chain) sequence and its context. No antigen is known for it. No base quality information exists; no much larger clone differs at one position. The label giving this sample's time point can be read as: about 28 days (+/-7) after the second vaccine dose. AZD1222 recipients with second doses at about 4 weeks or about 12 weeks were pooled, because spike-specific TCR depth and breadth did not differ between schedules. The vaccinee samples were drawn from two UK trials, COV001 and COV002, one of which was a single-blind randomized controlled phase 2/3 trial testing AZD1222 (ChAdOx1 nCoV-19) in healthy adults. Trial participant PBMC samples were collected at day 0 and day 28 after the second dose for TCRbeta chain sequencing. Its CDR3 holds 14 amino acids, cysteine through phenylalanine. Of all the DNA, just the CDR3 is kept, 42 bases in frame from base 1. The CDR1 and CDR2 encoded by the germline V gene are SGHRS and YFSETQ. The germline V end is reduced by 4 bases and the J end by 4 bases; junction bases left unmatched: 6.

The data were obtained in a study of T cell responses to AZD1222 COVID-19 vaccine (dated by TCRdb to the early 2020s). With respect to the entire study: TCR sequencing was performed for fewer than 250 trial participants, of whom 200 to 210 were given two doses of AZD1222 and some 25 were given two doses of MenACWY control vaccine. Trial participants were enrolled into age subgroups of 18-55, 56-69 and 70-plus years, which contained approximately 150, 28 and 58 TCR-sequenced participants, respectively.

Here is what the overall study found, with its caveats: The whole spike protein was spanned by vaccine-associated CD4 TCRs, and dominant responses were seen in regions 160-218 and 743-854. Conclusions about previously exposed vaccinees are limited, since just five or six AZD1222 recipients were seropositive for SARS-CoV-2 at baseline. After two AZD1222 doses, both the breadth and the depth of spike-specific TCRs were significantly higher than at day 0 and than in MenACWY recipients. Participants were mostly white British and included more females than males, and it was suggested by the authors that clonal diversity may have been underestimated. Reportedly, close to half of the unique spike-specific TCRs recognized epitopes lying outside the regions that are mutated in the B.1.351 and B.1.1.7 variants. In the small 56-69-year group, the increase in depth fell short of significance, most likely because of low power. Because no day 14 peak-response samples were available, repertoires were characterized only after the peak T cell response.

The CDR3 regions of human TCRbeta chains were analyzed by immunosequencing. The original pipeline was this. TCRs in the repertoires were compared against a reference library of SARS-CoV-2-specific TCRs that had been generated with the MIRA antigen-specificity platform. Breadth was defined as the fraction of unique TCRs that were SARS-CoV-2-associated. Depth was defined as the fraction of total T cells that were SARS-CoV-2-associated. Using the MIRA data, each spike-specific TCR was assigned both to the spike region to which the TCR was reactive and to a CD4 or CD8 class. Log10-transformed breadth and depth values were compared by one-way ANOVA with Sidak's multiple comparisons tests. Held by TCRdb, this immuneACCESS table contains in-frame sequences only and omits some clones. Under half of the omission traces to an unresolved V gene where checked; the cause of the rest is unknown. V, J and clone size are those of that table, while D and trimming were read from the DNA. A total of 100,000 to 130,000 clones appear in this sample, around nine tenths of them only once. Less than 7.5% of the sample rests with the top ten.

The source is an adult who received the AZD1222 COVID-19 vaccine. The V and J segments used are TRBV5-1 and TRBJ2-5; 8 middle bases align to TRBD2. The specimen comprised peripheral blood, sampled 28 days after the second AZD1222 dose. The CDR3 is CASSPGLGGETQYF. The DNA sequence is as follows: TGCGCCAGCAGCCCGGGACTAGGGGGAGAGACCCAGTACTTC. The reference TRBV5-1 and TRBJ2-5 proteins fill in what lies around the CDR3, so the full variable domain reads KAGVTQTPRYLIKTRGQQVTLSCSPISGHRSVSWYQQTPGQGLQFLFEYFSETQRNKGNFPGRFSGRQFSNSRSEMNVSTLELGDSALYLCASSPGLGGETQYFGPGTRLLVL.